This entry lists 10 T cell receptor beta chains sequenced from one sample in a study of OX40 agonist ivuxolimab in advanced cancers. Method: immunoSEQ multiplex PCR; TCRdb's copy keeps in-frame clones and lacks some. The sample holds tens of thousands of clones, approximately 88% seen once. The sample here was CD4+ or CD8+ T cells sorted from blood, taken in a trial of the OX40 agonist ivuxolimab. These receptors all come from an adult with an advanced solid tumor such as melanoma, head and neck, liver or kidney cancer.

CDR3: CASSQGGSGEQYF. In DNA, the CDR3 is TGCGCCAGCAGCCAAGGGGGGAGCGGAGAGCAGTACTTC. The rearrangement uses TRBV5-1 and TRBJ2-7; D is tentatively TRBD1 or TRBD2 (6 bases each). Germline assignment: CDR1 SGHRS and CDR2 YFSETQ. Trimming stripped 4 bases from V and 7 bases from J, with 15 bases between. The CDR3 runs to 13 residues.

The chain employs TRBV27 and TRBJ1-2; 10 bases match TRBD1. This CDR3 is built from 13 residues. Germline-derived CDR1 and CDR2 are MNHEY and SMNVEV (reference sequence). Germline trimming cut 3 bases from V and 8 bases from J; bases unmatched to any gene: 3. CDR3 sequence: CASSFGTGVGYTF. As DNA, the CDR3 is TGTGCCAGCAGTTTTGGGACAGGGGTCGGCTACACCTTC.

This chain uses TRBV2 with TRBJ2-1; 9 bases are shared with TRBD2. The germline gives CDR1 SNHLY, CDR2 FYNNEI. V lost 7 bases to trimming and J lost 9 bases; unmatched junction nucleotides: 7. This CDR3 region has 13 residues. In nucleotides, the CDR3 is TGTGCCAGCATTGGCGGGGGGGCCTCTGAGCAGTTCTTC. Protein product: CASIGGGASEQFF.

The chain has TRBV7-9 and TRBJ2-1; TRBD2 matches 9 bases. The CDR3 runs 15 residues. Trimming at V came to 5 bases and at J to 4 bases, leaving 6 bases not matched to a gene. The V gene's germline CDR1 is SEHNR and CDR2 FQNEAQ (reference sequence). The DNA of the CDR3 is TGTGCCAGCAGCCCCAGGACTAGCGCTTACAATGAGCAGTTCTTC. Protein: CASSPRTSAYNEQFF.

The J gene is TRBJ2-2, the V gene TRBV7-9; D uncertain. Trimming stripped 0 bases from V and 5 bases from J, with 7 bases between. Germline V gene sequence: CDR1 SEHNR, CDR2 FQNEAQ (reference sequence). The CDR3 extends over 14 amino acids. The CDR3 nucleotides are TGTGCCAGCAGCTTAGCTTGGGGAACCGGGGAGCTGTTTTTT. This gives the protein CASSLAWGTGELFF.

The chain recombines TRBV6-4 with TRBJ2-3; D not certain. V lost 2 bases and J lost 4, with 10 bases in between. The CDR3 length is 14 residues. Per the germline V gene, CDR1 is MRHNA and CDR2 is SNTAGT. The chain's CDR3 is CASSDRGYPDTQYF. The CDR3, as DNA: TGTGCCAGCAGTGACCGCGGATACCCAGATACGCAGTATTTT.

J is TRBJ2-1 and V is TRBV9; the match to TRBD2 covers 11 bases. The CDR3 spans 16 residues. V shed 0 bases and J 6 bases; nucleotides not matched to a gene: 5. Germline V CDR1 and CDR2: SGDLS, YYNGEE. The CDR3 coding sequence is TGTGCCAGCAGCGTAGGTCTAGCGGGGGGTATCAATGAGCAGTTCTTC. It yields the protein CASSVGLAGGINEQFF.

This clone was detected a few times. The chain links TRBV21-1 to TRBJ2-7; the tabulated D call, TRBD2, remains unverified against the DNA. TRBV21-1 is a pseudogene segment. This CDR3 contains 10 residues. CDR3 in DNA: TGTGCCAGCAGCTCGGACGAGCAGTACTTC. Its translation: CASSSDEQYF.

This clone was counted a single time. The chain joins TRBV11-2 to TRBJ2-7; 12 bases fit TRBD2. Germline values: CDR1 SGHAT, CDR2 FQNNGV. V was pared by 4 bases and J by 4 bases, with 8 bases of the junction left unmatched. This CDR3 contains 16 residues. CDR3 bases: TGTGCCAGCAGCTCTAGACTAGCGGGAGACGGGTACGAGCAGTACTTC. This encodes CASSSRLAGDGYEQYF.

The V call is TRBV23-1, the J call TRBJ2-7; 8 nucleotides match TRBD2. TRBV23-1 is designated an ORF whose function remains uncertain. Trimming cost V 5 bases and J 5 bases; bases outside gene matches: 8. The CDR3 is made up of 14 amino acids. The CDR3 sequence: CASSAREGNNEQYF. The CDR3 region has the DNA TGCGCCAGCAGTGCCCGGGAGGGCAACAACGAGCAGTACTTC.